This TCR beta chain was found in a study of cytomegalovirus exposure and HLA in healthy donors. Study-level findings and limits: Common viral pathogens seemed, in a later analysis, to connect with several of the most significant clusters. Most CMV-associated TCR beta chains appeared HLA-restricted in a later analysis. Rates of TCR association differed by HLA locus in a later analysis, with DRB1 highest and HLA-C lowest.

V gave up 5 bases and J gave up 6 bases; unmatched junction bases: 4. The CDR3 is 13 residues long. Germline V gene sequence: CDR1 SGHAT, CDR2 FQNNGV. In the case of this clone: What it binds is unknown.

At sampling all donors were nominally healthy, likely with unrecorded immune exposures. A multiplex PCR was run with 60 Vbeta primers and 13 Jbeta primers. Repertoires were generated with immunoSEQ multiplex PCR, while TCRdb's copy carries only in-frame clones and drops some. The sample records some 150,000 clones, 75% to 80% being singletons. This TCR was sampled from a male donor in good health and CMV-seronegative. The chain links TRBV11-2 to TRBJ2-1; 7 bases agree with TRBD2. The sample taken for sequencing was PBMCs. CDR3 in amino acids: CASSRGVPNEQFF. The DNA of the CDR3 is TGTGCCAGCAGCCGGGGGGTCCCCAATGAGCAGTTCTTC.